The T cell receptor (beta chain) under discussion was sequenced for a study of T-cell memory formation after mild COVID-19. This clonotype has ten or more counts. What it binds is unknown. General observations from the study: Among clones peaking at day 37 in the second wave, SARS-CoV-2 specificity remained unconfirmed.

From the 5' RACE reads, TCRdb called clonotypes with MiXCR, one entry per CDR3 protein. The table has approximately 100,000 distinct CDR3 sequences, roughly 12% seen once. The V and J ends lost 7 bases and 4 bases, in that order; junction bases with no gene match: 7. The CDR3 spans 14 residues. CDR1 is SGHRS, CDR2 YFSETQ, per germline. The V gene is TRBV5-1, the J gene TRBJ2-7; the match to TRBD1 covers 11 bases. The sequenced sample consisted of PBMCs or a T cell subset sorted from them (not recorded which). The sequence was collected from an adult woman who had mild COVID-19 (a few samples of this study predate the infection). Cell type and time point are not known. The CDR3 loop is CASGAGQGAYEQYF. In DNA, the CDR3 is TGCGCCAGCGGAGCCGGACAGGGGGCTTACGAGCAGTACTTC.